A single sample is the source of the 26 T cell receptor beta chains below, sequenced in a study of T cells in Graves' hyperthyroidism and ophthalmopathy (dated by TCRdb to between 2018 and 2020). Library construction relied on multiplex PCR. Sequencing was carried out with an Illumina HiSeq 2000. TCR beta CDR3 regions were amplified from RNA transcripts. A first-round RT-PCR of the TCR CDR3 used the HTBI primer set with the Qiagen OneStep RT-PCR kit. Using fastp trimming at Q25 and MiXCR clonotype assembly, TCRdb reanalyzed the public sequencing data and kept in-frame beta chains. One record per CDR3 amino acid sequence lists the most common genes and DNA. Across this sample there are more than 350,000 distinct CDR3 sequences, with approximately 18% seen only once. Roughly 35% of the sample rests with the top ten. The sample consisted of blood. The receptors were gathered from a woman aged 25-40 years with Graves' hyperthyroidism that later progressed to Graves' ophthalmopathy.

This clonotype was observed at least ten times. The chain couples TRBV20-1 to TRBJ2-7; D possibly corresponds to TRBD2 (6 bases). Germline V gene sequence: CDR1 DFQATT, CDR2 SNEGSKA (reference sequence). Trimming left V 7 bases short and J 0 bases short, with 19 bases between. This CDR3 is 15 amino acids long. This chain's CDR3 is CSGGDMKRSSYEQYF. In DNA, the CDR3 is TGCAGTGGGGGGGATATGAAGCGAAGCTCCTACGAGCAGTACTTC.

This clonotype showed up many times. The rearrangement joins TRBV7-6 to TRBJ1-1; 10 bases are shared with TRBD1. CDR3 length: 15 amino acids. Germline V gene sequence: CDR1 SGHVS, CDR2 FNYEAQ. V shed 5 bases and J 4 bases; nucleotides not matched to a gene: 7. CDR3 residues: CASSRTGGLGTEAFF. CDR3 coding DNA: TGTGCCAGCAGCCGGACAGGGGGATTGGGCACTGAAGCTTTCTTT.

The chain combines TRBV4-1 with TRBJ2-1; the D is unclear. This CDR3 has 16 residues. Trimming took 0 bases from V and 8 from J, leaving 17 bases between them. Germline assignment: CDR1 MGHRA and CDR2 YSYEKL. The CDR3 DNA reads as TGCGCCAGCAGCCAAGATCCCGGCCTCTATCTGGATGAGCAGTTCTTC. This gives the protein CASSQDPGLYLDEQFF.

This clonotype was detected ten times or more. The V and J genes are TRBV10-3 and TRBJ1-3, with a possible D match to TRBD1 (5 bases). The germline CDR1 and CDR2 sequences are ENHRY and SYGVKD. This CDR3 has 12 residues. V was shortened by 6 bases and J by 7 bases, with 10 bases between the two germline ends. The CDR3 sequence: CAISGTENTIYF. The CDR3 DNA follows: TGTGCCATCAGCGGGACCGAGAACACCATATATTTT.

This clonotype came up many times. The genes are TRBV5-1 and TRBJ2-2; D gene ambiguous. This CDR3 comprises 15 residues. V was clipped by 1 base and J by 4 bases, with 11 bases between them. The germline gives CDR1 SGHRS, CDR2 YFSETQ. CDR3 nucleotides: TGCGCCAGCAGCTTGAAAGTGCAGACCACCGGGGAGCTGTTTTTT. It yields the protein CASSLKVQTTGELFF.

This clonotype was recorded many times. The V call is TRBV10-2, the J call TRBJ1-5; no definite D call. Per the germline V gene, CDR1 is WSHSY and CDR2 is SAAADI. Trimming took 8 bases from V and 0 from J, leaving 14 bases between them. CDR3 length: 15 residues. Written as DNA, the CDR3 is TGCGCCAGCCTTCCGGTGACGGTTAGCAATCAGCCCCAGCATTTT. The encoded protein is CASLPVTVSNQPQHF.

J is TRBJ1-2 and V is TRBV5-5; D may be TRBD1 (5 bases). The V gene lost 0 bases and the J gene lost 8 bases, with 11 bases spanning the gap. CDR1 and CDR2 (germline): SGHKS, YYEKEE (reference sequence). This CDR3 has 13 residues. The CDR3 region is CASSLARVGGYTF. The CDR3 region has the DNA TGTGCCAGCAGCTTGGCCAGGGTAGGAGGCTACACCTTC.

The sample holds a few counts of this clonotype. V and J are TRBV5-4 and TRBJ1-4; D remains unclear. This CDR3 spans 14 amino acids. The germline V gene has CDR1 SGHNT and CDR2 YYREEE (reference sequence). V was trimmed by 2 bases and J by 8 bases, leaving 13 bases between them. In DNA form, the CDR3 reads TGTGCCAGCAGCTTAAAGGGAAGGGAGGAAAAACTGTTTTTT. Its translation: CASSLKGREEKLFF.

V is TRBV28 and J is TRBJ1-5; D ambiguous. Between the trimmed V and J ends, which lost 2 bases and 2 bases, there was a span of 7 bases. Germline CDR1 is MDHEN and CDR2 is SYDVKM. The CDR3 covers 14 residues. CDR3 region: CASSLRRGNQPQHF. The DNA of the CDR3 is TGTGCCAGCAGTTTAAGGAGGGGCAATCAGCCCCAGCATTTT.

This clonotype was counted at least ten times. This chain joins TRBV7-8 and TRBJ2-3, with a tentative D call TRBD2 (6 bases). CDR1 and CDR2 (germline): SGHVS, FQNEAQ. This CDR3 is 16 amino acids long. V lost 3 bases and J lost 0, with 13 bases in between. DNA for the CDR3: TGTGCCAGCAGCTTGTTAGCGGAAACTAGCACAGATACGCAGTATTTT. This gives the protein CASSLLAETSTDTQYF.

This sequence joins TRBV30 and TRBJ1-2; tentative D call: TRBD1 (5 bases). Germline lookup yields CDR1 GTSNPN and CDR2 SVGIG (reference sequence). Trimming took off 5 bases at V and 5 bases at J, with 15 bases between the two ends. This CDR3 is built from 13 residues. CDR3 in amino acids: CAWQGRDSYGYTF. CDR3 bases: TGTGCCTGGCAGGGCCGAGATTCTTATGGCTACACCTTC.

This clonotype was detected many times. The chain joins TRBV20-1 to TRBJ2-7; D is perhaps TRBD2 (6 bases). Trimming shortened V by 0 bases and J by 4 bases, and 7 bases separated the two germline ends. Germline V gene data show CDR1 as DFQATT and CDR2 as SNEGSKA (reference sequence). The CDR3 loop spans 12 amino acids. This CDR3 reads CSARDGRYEQYF. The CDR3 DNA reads TGCAGTGCTAGAGATGGGAGGTACGAGCAGTACTTC.

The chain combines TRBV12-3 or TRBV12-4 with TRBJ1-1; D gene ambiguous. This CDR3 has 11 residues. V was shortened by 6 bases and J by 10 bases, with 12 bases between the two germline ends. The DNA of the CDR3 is TGTGCCAGCAGGGTTGGCCTCGGAGCTTTCTTT. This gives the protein CASRVGLGAFF.

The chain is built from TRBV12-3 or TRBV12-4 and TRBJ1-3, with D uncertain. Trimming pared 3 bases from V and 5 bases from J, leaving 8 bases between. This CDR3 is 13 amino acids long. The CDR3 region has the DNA TGTGCCAGCAGTTTCCCAGATCGAAACACCATATATTTT. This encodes CASSFPDRNTIYF.

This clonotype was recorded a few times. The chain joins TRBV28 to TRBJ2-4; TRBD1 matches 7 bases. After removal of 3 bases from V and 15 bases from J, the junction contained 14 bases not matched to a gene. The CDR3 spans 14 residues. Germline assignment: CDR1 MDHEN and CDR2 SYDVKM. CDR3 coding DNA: TGTGCCAGCAGTTTGAGACAACCGGGACAGATTAGGTACTTC. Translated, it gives CASSLRQPGQIRYF.

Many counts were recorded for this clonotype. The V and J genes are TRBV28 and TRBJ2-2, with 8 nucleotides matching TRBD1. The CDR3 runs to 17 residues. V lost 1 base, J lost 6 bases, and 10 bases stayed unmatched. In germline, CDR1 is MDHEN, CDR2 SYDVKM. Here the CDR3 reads CASSLFGQGNVPGELFF. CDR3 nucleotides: TGTGCCAGCAGTTTATTTGGACAGGGTAATGTCCCCGGGGAGCTGTTTTTT.

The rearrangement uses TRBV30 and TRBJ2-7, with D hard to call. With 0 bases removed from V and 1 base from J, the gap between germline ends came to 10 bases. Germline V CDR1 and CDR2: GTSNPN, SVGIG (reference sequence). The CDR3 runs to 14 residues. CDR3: CAWSVSIRSYEQYF. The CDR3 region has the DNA TGTGCCTGGAGTGTATCAATCAGGTCCTACGAGCAGTACTTC.

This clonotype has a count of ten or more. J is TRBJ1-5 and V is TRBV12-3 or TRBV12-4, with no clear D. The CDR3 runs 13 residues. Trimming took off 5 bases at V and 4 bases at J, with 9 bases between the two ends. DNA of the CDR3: TGTGCCAGCAGTCCAAGGGTGAATCAGCCCCAGCATTTT. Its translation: CASSPRVNQPQHF.

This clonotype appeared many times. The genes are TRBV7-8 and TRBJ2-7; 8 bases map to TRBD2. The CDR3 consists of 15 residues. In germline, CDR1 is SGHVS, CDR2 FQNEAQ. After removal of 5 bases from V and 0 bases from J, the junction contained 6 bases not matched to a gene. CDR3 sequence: CASSPREGYSYEQYF. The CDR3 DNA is TGTGCCAGCAGCCCCCGGGAGGGGTACTCCTACGAGCAGTACTTC. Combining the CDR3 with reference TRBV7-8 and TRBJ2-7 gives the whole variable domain GAGVSQSPRYKVAKRGQDVALRCDPISGHVSLFWYQQALGQGPEFLTYFQNEAQLDKSGLPSDRFFAERPEGSVSTLKIQRTQQEDSAVYLCASSPREGYSYEQYFGPGTRLTVT.

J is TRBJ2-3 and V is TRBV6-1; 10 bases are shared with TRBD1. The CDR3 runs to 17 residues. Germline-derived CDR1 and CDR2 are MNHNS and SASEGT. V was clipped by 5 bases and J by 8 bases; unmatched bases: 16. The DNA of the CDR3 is TGTGCCAGCAGTTTCCTTCCGGGACAGGGGTTTTTTCTTACGCAGTATTTT. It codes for CASSFLPGQGFFLTQYF.

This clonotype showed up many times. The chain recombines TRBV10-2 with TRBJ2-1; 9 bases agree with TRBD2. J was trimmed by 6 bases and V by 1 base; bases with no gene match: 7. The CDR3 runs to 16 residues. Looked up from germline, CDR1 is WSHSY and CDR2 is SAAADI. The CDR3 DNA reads TGCGCCAGCAGTGAGTACGGCGGGGGGGCCAGCAATGAGCAGTTCTTC. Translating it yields CASSEYGGGASNEQFF.

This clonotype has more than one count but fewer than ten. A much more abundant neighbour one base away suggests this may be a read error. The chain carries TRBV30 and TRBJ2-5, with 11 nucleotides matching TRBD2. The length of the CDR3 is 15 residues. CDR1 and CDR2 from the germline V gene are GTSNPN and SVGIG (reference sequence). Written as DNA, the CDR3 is TGTGCCTGGAGTCGCGGGACTAGCGGACAAGAGGCCCAGTACTTC. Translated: CAWSRGTSGQEAQYF. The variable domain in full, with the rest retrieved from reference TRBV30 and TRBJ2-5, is SQTIHQWPATLVQPVGSPLSLECTVEGTSNPNLYWYRQAAGRGLQLLFYSVGIGQISSEVPQNLSASRPQDRQFILSSKKLLLSDSGFYLCAWSRGTSGQEAQYFGPGTRLLVL.

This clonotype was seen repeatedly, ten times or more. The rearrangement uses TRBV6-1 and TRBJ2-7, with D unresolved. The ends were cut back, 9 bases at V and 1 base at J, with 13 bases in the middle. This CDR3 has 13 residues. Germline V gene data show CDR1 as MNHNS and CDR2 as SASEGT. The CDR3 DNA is TGTGCCAGTTTCGATTGGGGTTCCTACGAGCAGTACTTC. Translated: CASFDWGSYEQYF.

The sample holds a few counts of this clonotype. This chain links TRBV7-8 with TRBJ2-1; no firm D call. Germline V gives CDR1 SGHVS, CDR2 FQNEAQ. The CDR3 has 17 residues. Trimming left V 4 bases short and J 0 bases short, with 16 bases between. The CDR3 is CASSSPRGFPSYNEQFF. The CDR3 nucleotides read TGTGCCAGCAGCTCCCCCCGCGGCTTTCCCTCCTACAATGAGCAGTTCTTC.

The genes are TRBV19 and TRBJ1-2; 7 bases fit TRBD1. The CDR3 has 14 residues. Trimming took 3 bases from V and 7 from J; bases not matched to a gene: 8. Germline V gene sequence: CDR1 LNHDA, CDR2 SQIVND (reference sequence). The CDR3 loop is CASSMGTDLPGYTF. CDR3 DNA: TGTGCCAGTAGTATGGGGACAGATCTCCCTGGCTACACCTTC.

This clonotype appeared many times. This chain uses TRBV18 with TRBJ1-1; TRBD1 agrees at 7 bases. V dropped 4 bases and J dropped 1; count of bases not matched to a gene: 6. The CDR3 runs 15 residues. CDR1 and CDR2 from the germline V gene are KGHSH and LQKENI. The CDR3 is CASSLAGQSNTEAFF. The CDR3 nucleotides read TGTGCCAGCTCACTGGCGGGACAGTCGAACACTGAAGCTTTCTTT.